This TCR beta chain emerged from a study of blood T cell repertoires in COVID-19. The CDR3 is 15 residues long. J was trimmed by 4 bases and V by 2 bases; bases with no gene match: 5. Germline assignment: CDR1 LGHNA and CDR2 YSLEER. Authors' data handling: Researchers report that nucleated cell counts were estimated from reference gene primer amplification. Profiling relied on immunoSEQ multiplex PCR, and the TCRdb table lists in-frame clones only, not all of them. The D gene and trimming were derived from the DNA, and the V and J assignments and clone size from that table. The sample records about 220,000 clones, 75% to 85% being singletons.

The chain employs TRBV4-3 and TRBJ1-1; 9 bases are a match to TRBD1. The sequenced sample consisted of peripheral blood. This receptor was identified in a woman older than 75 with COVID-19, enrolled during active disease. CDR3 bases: TGCGCCAGCAGCCAAAACAGGGGGCCGAGCACTGAAGCTTTCTTT. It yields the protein CASSQNRGPSTEAFF.